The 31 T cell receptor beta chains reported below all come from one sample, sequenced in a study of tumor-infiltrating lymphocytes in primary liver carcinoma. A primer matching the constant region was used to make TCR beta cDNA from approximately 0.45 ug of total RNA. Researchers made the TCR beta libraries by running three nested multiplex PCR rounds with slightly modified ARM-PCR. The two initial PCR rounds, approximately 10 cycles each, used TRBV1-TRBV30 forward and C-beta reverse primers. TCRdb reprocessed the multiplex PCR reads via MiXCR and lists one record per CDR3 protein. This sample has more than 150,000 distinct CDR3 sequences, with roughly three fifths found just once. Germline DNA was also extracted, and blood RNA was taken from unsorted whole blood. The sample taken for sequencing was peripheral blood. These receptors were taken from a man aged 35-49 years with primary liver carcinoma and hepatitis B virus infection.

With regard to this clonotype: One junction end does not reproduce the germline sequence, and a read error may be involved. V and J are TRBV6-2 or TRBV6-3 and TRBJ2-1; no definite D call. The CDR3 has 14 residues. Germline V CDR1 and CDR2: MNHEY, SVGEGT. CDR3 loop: CASNYPPAAHEQFF. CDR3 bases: TGTGCCAGCAATTACCCCCCTGCCGCCCATGAGCAGTTCTTC.

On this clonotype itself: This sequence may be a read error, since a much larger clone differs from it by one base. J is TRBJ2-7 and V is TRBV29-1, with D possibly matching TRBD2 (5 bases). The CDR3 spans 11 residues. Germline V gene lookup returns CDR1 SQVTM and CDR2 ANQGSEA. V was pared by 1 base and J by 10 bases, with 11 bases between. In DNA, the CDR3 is TGCAGCGTTGAAGCTAGTAGCGATCAGTACTTC. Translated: CSVEASSDQYF.

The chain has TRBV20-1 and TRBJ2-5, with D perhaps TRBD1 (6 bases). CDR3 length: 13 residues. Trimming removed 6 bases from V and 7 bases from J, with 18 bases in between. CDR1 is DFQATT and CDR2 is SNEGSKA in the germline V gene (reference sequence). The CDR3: CSARITGTVTQYF. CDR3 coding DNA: TGCAGTGCAAGAATTACAGGGACGGTGACCCAGTACTTC.

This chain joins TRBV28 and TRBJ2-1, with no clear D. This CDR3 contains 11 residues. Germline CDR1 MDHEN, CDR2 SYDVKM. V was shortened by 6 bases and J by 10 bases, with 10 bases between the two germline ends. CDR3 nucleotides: TGTGCCAGCAGCGGTTGGAAAGAGCAGTTCTTC. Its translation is CASSGWKEQFF.

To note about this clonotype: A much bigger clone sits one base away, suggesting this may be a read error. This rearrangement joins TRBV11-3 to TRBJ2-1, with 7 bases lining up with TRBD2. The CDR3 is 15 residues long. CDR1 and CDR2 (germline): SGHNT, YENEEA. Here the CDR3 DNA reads TGTGCCAGCAGCCCTGGGGAGGGGTCCTGCAATGAGCAGTTCTTC. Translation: CASSPGEGSCNEQFF.

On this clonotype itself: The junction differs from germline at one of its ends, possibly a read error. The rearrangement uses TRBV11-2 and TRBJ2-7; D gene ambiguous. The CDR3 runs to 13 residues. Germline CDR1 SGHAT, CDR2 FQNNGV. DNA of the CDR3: TGTGACAGCAGCTTAACAGAGTGGAACGAGCAGTACTTC. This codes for CDSSLTEWNEQYF.

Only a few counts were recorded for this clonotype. CDR3 sequence (DNA): TGTGCCAGCAGCTTAATCAGGGGCAGTGAAGCTTTCTTT. Protein product: CASSLIRGSEAFF. The V call is TRBV7-8, the J call TRBJ1-1; a weak D match, TRBD1 (6 bases). CDR1 is SGHVS, CDR2 FQNEAQ, per germline. V was clipped by 2 bases and J by 7 bases, with 11 bases between them. CDR3 length: 13 residues.

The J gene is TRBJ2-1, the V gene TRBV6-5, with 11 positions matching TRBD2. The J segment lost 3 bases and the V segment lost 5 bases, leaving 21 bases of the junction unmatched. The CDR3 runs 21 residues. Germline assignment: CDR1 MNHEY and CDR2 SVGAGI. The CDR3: CASSTPFSGRAIRSGYNEQFF. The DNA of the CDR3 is TGTGCCAGCAGTACCCCGTTTAGCGGGAGGGCCATACGGAGTGGCTACAATGAGCAGTTCTTC.

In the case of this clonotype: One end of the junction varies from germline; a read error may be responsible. CDR3: CASSLEVNIGKLFF. The DNA of the CDR3 is TGTGCCAGCAGCTTAGAAGTTAACATCGGGAAGCTGTTTTTT. The chain combines TRBV7-9 with TRBJ2-2, with D possibly matching TRBD2 (5 bases). The CDR3 covers 14 residues. Germline CDR1 and CDR2: SEHNR and FQNEAQ (reference sequence).

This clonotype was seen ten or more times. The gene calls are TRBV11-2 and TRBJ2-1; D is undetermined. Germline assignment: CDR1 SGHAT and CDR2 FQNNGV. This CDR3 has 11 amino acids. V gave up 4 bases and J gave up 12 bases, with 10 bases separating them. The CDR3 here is CASSSSVPQFF. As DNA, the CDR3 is TGTGCCAGCAGCTCCAGCGTACCGCAGTTCTTC.

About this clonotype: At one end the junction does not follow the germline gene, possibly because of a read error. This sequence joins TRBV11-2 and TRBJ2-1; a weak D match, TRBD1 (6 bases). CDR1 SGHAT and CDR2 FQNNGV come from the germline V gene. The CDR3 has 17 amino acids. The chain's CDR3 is CASGLDVTGSSYNEQFF. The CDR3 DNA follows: TGTGCCAGCGGCTTAGATGTGACAGGAAGCTCCTACAATGAGCAGTTCTTC.

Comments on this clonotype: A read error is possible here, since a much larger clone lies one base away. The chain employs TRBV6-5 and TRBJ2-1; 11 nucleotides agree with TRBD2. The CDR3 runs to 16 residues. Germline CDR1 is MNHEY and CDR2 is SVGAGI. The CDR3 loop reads CVSRQTSGASYNEQFF. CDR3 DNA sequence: TGTGTCAGCAGACAGACTAGCGGGGCGTCCTACAATGAGCAGTTCTTC.

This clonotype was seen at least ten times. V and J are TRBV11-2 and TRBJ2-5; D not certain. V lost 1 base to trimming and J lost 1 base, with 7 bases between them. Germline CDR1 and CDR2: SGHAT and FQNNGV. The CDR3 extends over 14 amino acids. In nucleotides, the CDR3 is TGTGCCAGCAGCTTAGCCCAGACCCAAGAGACCCAGTACTTC. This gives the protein CASSLAQTQETQYF.

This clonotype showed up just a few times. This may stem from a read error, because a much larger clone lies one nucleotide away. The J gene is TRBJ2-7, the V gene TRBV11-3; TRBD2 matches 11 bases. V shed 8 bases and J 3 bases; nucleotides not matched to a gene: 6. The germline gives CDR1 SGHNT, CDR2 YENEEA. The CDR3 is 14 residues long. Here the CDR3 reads CASGISGRDYEQYF. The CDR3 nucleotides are TGTGCCAGCGGCATTAGCGGGAGGGACTACGAGCAGTACTTC. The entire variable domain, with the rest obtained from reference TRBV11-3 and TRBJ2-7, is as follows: EAGVVQSPRYKIIEKKQPVAFWCNPISGHNTLYWYLQNLGQGPELLIRYENEEAVDDSQLPKDRFSAERLKGVDSTLKIQPAELGDSAVYLCASGISGRDYEQYFGPGTRLTVT.

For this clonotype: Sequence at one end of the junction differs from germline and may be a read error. The CDR3 DNA is TGTGCCAGCGGCTTTATCGGCAGGGGCGACGTACAGTACTTC. Its protein is CASGFIGRGDVQYF. V and J are TRBV11-2 and TRBJ2-7; TRBD1 is a possible D gene (6 bases). The CDR3 runs 14 residues. CDR1 is SGHAT, CDR2 FQNNGV, per germline.

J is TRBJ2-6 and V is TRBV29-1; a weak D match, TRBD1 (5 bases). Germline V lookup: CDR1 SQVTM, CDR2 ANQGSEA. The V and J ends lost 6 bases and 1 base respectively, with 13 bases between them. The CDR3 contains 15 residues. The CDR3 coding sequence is TGCAGCGTGATTGATCCAGGGTCTGGGGCCAACGTCCTGACTTTC. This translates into CSVIDPGSGANVLTF. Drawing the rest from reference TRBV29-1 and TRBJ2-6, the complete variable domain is SAVISQKPSRDICQRGTSLTIQCQVDSQVTMMFWYRQQPGQSLTLIATANQGSEATYESGFVIDKFPISRPNLTFSTLTVSNMSPEDSSIYLCSVIDPGSGANVLTFGAGSRLTVL.

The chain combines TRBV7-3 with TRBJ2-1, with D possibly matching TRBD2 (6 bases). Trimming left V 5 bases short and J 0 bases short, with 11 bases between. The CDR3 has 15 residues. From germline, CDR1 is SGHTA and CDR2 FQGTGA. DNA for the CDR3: TGTGCCAGCAGCCGTGACGGGAGCTCCTACAATGAGCAGTTCTTC. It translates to CASSRDGSSYNEQFF. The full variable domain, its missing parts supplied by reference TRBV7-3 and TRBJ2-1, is GAGVSQTPSNKVTEKGKYVELRCDPISGHTALYWYRQSLGQGPEFLIYFQGTGAADDSGLPNDRFFAVRPEGSVSTLKIQRTERGDSAVYLCASSRDGSSYNEQFFGPGTRLTVL.

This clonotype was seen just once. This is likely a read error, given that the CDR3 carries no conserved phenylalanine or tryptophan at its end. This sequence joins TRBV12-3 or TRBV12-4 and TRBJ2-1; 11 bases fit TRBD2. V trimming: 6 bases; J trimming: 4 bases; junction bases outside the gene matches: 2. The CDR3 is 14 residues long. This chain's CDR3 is CASRGLAEYNEQFL. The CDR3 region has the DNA TGTGCCAGCAGGGGACTAGCGGAATACAATGAGCAGTTCCTC.

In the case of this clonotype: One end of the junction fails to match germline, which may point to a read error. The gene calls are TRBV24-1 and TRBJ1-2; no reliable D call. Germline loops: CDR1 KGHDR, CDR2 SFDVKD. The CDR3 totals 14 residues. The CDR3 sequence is CATSDGQPDYGYTF. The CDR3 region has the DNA TGTGCCACCAGTGATGGCCAGCCGGATTATGGTTACACCTTC.

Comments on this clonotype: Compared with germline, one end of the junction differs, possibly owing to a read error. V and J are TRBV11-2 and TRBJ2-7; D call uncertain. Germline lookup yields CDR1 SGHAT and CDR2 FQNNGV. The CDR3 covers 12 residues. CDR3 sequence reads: CASSSGQIEQCF. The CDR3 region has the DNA TGTGCCAGTAGCTCCGGCCAGATAGAGCAGTGCTTC.

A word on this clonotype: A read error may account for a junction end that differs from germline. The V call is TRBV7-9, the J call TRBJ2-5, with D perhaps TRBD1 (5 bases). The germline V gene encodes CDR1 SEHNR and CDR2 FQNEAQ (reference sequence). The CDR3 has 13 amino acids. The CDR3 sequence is CASSSQVEETQYF. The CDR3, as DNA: TGCGCCAGCAGCTCACAGGTGGAAGAGACCCAGTACTTC.

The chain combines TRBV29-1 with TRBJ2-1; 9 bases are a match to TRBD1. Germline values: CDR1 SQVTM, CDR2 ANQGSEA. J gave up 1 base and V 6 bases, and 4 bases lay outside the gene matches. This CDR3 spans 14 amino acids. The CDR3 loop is CSVQTGGSYNEQFF. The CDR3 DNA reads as TGCAGCGTCCAGACAGGGGGTTCCTACAATGAGCAGTTCTTC.

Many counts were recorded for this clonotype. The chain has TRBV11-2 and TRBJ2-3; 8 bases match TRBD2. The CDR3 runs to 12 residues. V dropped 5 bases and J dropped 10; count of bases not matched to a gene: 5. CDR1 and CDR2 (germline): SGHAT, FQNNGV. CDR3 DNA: TGTGCCAGCAGCCCGGGGGGGGGAGCGCAGTATTTT. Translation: CASSPGGGAQYF.

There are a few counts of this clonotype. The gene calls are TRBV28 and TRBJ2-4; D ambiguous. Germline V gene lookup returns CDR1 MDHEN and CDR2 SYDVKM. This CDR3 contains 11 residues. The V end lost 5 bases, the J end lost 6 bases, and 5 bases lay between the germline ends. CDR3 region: CASSLLNIQYF. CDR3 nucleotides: TGTGCCAGCAGTCTGCTAAACATTCAGTACTTC.

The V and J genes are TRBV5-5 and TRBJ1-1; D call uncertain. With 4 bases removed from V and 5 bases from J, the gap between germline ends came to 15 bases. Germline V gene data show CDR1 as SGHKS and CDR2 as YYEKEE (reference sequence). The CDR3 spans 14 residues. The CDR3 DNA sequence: TGTGCCAGCAGCCCCCTGGGATTGGGTACTGAAGCTTTCTTT. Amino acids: CASSPLGLGTEAFF. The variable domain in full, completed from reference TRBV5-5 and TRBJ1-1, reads DAGVTQSPTHLIKTRGQQVTLRCSPISGHKSVSWYQQVLGQGPQFIFQYYEKEERGRGNFPDRFSARQFPNYSSELNVNALLLGDSALYLCASSPLGLGTEAFFGQGTRLTVV.

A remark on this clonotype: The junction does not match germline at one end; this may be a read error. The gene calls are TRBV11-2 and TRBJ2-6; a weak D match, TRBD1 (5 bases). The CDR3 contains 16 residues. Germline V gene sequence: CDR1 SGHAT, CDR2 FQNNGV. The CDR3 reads CASSFQDRSGANVLTF. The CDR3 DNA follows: TGTGCCAGCAGCTTCCAGGACCGCTCTGGGGCCAACGTCCTCACTTTC.

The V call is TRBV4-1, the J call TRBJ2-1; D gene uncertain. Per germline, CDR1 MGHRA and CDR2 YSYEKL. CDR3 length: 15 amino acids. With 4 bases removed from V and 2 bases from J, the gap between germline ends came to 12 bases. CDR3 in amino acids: CASSPPLGPYNEQFF. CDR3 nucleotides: TGCGCCAGCAGCCCACCTCTCGGGCCCTACAATGAGCAGTTCTTC.

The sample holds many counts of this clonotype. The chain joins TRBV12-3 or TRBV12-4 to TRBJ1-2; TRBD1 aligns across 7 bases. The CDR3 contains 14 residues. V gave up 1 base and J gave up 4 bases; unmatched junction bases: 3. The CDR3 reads CASSLVGGGYGYTF. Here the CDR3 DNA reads TGTGCCAGCAGTTTAGTAGGGGGCGGCTATGGCTACACCTTC.

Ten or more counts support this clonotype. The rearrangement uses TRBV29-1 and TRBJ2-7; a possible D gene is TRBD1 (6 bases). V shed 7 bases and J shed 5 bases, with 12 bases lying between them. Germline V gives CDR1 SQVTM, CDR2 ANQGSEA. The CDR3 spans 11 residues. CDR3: CSALTGNEQYF. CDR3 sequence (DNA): TGCAGCGCCTTAACAGGGAACGAGCAGTACTTC.

CDR3 protein: CASSFRQRRTLAKNIQYF. CDR3 nucleotide sequence: TGTGCCAGCAGTTTCCGACAGCGCAGGACTCTAGCCAAAAACATTCAGTACTTC. The rearrangement uses TRBV6-5 and TRBJ2-4, with D perhaps assigned TRBD1 or TRBD2 (5 bases each). CDR3 size: 18 residues. In germline, CDR1 is MNHEY, CDR2 SVGAGI. Trimming cost V 4 bases and J 0 bases, with 19 bases left between them.

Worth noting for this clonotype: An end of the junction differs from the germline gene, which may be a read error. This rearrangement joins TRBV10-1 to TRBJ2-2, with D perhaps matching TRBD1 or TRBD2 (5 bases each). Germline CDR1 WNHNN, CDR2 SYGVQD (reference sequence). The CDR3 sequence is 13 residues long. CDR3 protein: CASSESYTGDLFF. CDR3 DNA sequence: TGCGCCAGCAGTGAGTCCTACACCGGGGACCTGTTTTTT.